Following are 5 T cell receptor beta chains from one sample sequenced in a study of regulatory T cells in long-lasting Graves disease (dated by TCRdb to about 2021). The library relied on multiplex PCR. For sequencing, an Illumina HiSeq 4000 was employed. To build TCR beta libraries, CDR3 regions were amplified by Arm-PCR using iRepertoire HTBI primers. TCRdb itself trimmed the public reads at Q25 with fastp, ran MiXCR and retained productive beta chains. Identical CDR3 protein sequences are pooled into one entry, listed with their most common genes and DNA. Counted in this sample were 400,000 to 650,000 distinct CDR3 sequences; 15% to 20% of them appeared once. The top ten constitute roughly 25% of the sample. What the time point label conveys for this sample: newly diagnosed GD, antithyroid drugs for less than 3 months. RNA was extracted from PBMCs in TRIzol for both TCR sequencing and RNA sequencing.

The same specimen was also included in a second study, on T cells in Graves' hyperthyroidism and ophthalmopathy.

The sequences come from peripheral blood mononuclear cells (PBMCs), collected at new diagnosis, from a patient treated with antithyroid drugs. Receptors originate from a middle-aged woman with Graves disease. Donor details come from another sample of the same person, matched by shared clones.

At least ten counts were recorded for this clonotype. The chain has TRBV3-1 and TRBJ2-7; D unresolved. Germline CDR1 reads LGHDT; CDR2 reads YNNKEL (reference sequence). Trimming took 2 bases from V and 7 from J, leaving 15 bases between them. The CDR3 is 14 residues long. DNA of the CDR3: TGTGCCAGCAGCCAATGGTTGGGCGTCGGGGAGCAGTACTTC. Residues: CASSQWLGVGEQYF.

The sample holds many counts of this clonotype. The chain recombines TRBV10-3 with TRBJ2-7; 7 bases match TRBD2. The length of the CDR3 is 14 residues. The junction had 13 bases not matched to a gene; V was cut back by 8 bases and J by 6 bases. Germline CDR1 reads ENHRY; CDR2 reads SYGVKD. In DNA form, the CDR3 reads TGTGCCATCGGGGAGGGCCCGACTTCGGGCGAGCAGTACTTC. Translation: CAIGEGPTSGEQYF.

There are a few counts of this clonotype. V gene TRBV7-3 combines with J gene TRBJ2-3, with D unclear. V lost 2 bases and J 2 bases, leaving 5 bases between the germline ends. Per the germline V gene, CDR1 is SGHTA and CDR2 is FQGTGA. The CDR3 spans 13 residues. The CDR3 is CASSLQLTDTQYF. The DNA of the CDR3 is TGTGCCAGCAGCTTACAGCTCACAGATACGCAGTATTTT. The full variable domain, in which reference TRBV7-3 and TRBJ2-3 provide the parts outside the CDR3, is GAGVSQTPSNKVTEKGKYVELRCDPISGHTALYWYRQSLGQGPEFLIYFQGTGAADDSGLPNDRFFAVRPEGSVSTLKIQRTERGDSAVYLCASSLQLTDTQYFGPGTRLTVL.

This clonotype was detected many times. J is TRBJ2-5 and V is TRBV20-1; 11 nucleotides line up with TRBD2. The germline gives CDR1 DFQATT, CDR2 SNEGSKA (reference sequence). This CDR3 region has 14 residues. V lost 1 base to trimming and J lost 4 bases; unmatched junction nucleotides: 2. CDR3 residues: CSARGGLAVETQYF. CDR3 sequence (DNA): TGCAGTGCTAGAGGGGGACTAGCGGTAGAGACCCAGTACTTC.

This clonotype has more than one count but fewer than ten. V gene TRBV20-1 combines with J gene TRBJ2-7; D gene uncertain. Trimming cost V 3 bases and J 4 bases, with 16 bases left between them. The CDR3 consists of 14 residues. Germline CDR1 is DFQATT and CDR2 is SNEGSKA (reference sequence). For the CDR3, the DNA is TGCAGTGCTAGTGGGGTCAGGACCTCTTACGAGCAGTACTTC. It encodes CSASGVRTSYEQYF.